A selection of T cell receptor beta chains follows, all from one sample in a study of CD8+CD57+ T cells in acquired aplastic anemia. One entry per CDR3 protein results from TCRdb running MiXCR on the reads. The profile shows 150,000 to 200,000 distinct CDR3 sequences, approximately 60% of them singletons. The source material was sorted CD4+, CD8+, or CD8+CD57+ T cells (not recorded which) from PBMCs. These receptors were obtained from a human donor in good health. The CDR3 runs from the conserved cysteine through the conserved F or W. D genes are given only for firm matches. Part of the rows lack a size; the others show once, few, many or a class for expanded clones.

J gene | D gene | V gene | clone size | CDR3 DNA | CDR3 protein
TRBJ2-3 | . | TRBV6-2/TRBV6-3 | many | TGTGCCAGCAGACTCCGGGACGGACGCACAGATACGCAGTATTTT | CASRLRDGRTDTQYF
TRBJ1-2 | . | TRBV10-3 | few | TGTGCCATCAGGGCAGATACTAACTATGGCTACACCTTC | CAIRADTNYGYTF
TRBJ1-5 | TRBD1 | TRBV7-2 | many | TGTGCCAGCAGCATCCACCCCGGGACAGGGTTTCAGCCCCAGCATTTT | CASSIHPGTGFQPQHF
TRBJ1-5 | . | TRBV18 | few | TGTGCCAGCTCACCACTGGGATTTAGCAATCAGCCCCAGCATTTT | CASSPLGFSNQPQHF
TRBJ1-5 | . | TRBV24-1 | few | TGTGCCACCAGTGATGTAGGGGGAAACCAGCCCCAGCATTTT | CATSDVGGNQPQHF
TRBJ2-3 | TRBD1 | TRBV7-8 | . | TGTGCCAGCAGCTTTGGGGGACAGGGACGAGATACGCAGTATTTT | CASSFGGQGRDTQYF
TRBJ1-2 | . | TRBV20-1 | once | TGCAGTGCTAGAAAGGACAGCCGCTGGTACACCTTC | CSARKDSRWYTF
TRBJ2-1 | . | TRBV2 | . | TGTGCCAGCAGTTTGACAGTAAACAATGAGCAGTTCTTC | CASSLTVNNEQFF
TRBJ2-7 | . | TRBV19 | . | TGTGCCAGTAGTATCGGGTCCTACGAGCAGTACTTC | CASSIGSYEQYF
TRBJ2-7 | . | TRBV20-1 | many | TGCAGTGCTAACGGTTTCTCCTACGAGCAGTACTTC | CSANGFSYEQYF
TRBJ1-5 | . | TRBV10-3 | few | TGTGCCATCAGGAGGGACGAGGAAAGCAATCAGCCCCAGCATTTT | CAIRRDEESNQPQHF
TRBJ2-1 | TRBD1 | TRBV9 | . | TGTGCCAGCAGCGTTTCCGGGACAGACGACTACAATGAGCAGTTCTTC | CASSVSGTDDYNEQFF
TRBJ1-2 | TRBD1 | TRBV29-1 | . | TGCAGCGGGTGGGACAGGGCGGATTTCGGCTACACCTTC | CSGWDRADFGYTF
TRBJ2-1 | . | TRBV11-3 | . | TGTGCCAGCAGCTTAGTAAGCACAGTCGGGGACAATGAGCAGTTCTTC | CASSLVSTVGDNEQFF
TRBJ1-5 | . | TRBV6-5 | . | TGTGCCAGCAGCCCGGGACGGACGAGCAATCAGCCCCAGCATTTT | CASSPGRTSNQPQHF
TRBJ1-6 | . | TRBV20-1 | . | TGCAGTGCTAGAGATATGCAGCCTACTATGTTTAATTCACCCCTCCACTTT | CSARDMQPTMFNSPLHF
TRBJ2-7 | . | TRBV7-9 | once | TGTGCCAGCAGCGACACGAGCTCCTACGAGCAGTACTTC | CASSDTSSYEQYF
TRBJ2-1 | . | TRBV29-1 | many | TGCAGCGTTGGCGAAGCGCCCAGCTCCTACAATGAGCAGTTCTTC | CSVGEAPSSYNEQFF
TRBJ2-7 | . | TRBV24-1 | . | TGTGCCGTCTCCGCCCGAGCGGGCCCCTACGAGCAGTACTTC | CAVSARAGPYEQYF
TRBJ1-3 | TRBD1 | TRBV9 | . | TGTGCCAGCAGCGTAGGGGACAGGGGGCCCTACTCTGGAAACACCATATATTTT | CASSVGDRGPYSGNTIYF
TRBJ1-4 | . | TRBV29-1 | . | TGCAGCGTTGTGGACAGAGAAAAACTGTTTTTT | CSVVDREKLFF
TRBJ1-4 | . | TRBV20-1 | . | TGCAGTGCTAGACGACCTGGGCATGAAAAACTGTTTTTT | CSARRPGHEKLFF
TRBJ2-3 | TRBD1 | TRBV5-1 | once | TGCGCCAGCAGCGTCCTCCGGACAGGGAGCACAGATACGCAGTATTTT | CASSVLRTGSTDTQYF
TRBJ2-1 | TRBD1 | TRBV12-5 | . | TGTGCCAGCAGGCCCCCAGGGGGCGTTAGGAATGAGCAGTTCTTC | CASRPPGGVRNEQFF
TRBJ2-2 | . | TRBV10-3 | once | TGTGCCATCAGTGCTGTCGGTACCGGGGAGCTGTTTTTT | CAISAVGTGELFF
TRBJ2-1 | . | TRBV10-3 | . | TGTGCCAGCAGTTACCGGGCCCCCGTGTACAATGAGCAGTTCTTC | CASSYRAPVYNEQFF
TRBJ2-6 | . | TRBV2 | . | TGTGCCACCTCTCCTCTAGACTCTGGGGCCAACGTCCTGACTTTC | CATSPLDSGANVLTF
TRBJ2-5 | . | TRBV7-2 | . | TGTGCCAGCAGACACGGGGTCAGCCAAGAGACCCAGTACTTC | CASRHGVSQETQYF
TRBJ2-3 | . | TRBV25-1 | . | TGTGCCAGCAGTGACCCGCGGGGGCCCACAGATACGCAGTATTTT | CASSDPRGPTDTQYF
TRBJ2-7 | TRBD2 | TRBV7-2 | . | TGTGCCAGCAGCTTACAGCGGGGGGGTTTCGAGCAGTACTTC | CASSLQRGGFEQYF
TRBJ2-7 | TRBD1 | TRBV7-9 | few | TGTGCCAGCAGCTTGGGGACAGGGGAGACATACGAGCAGTACTTC | CASSLGTGETYEQYF